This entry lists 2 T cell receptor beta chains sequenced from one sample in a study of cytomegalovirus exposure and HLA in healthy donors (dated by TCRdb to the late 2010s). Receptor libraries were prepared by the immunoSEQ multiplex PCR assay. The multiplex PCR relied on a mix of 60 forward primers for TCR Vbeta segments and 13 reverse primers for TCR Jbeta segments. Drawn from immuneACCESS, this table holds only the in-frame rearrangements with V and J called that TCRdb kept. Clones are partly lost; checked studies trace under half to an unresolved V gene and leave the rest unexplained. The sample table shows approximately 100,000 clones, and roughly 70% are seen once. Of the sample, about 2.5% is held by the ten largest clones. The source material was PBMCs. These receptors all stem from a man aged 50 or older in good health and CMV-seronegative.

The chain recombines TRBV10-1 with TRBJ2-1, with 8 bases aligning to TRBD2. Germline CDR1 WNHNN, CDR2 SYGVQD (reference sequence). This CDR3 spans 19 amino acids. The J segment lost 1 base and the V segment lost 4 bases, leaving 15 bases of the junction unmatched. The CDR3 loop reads CASSAPRVAGYRSYNEQFF. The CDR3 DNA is TGCGCCAGCAGTGCCCCTCGAGTAGCGGGGTATAGGTCCTACAATGAGCAGTTCTTC.

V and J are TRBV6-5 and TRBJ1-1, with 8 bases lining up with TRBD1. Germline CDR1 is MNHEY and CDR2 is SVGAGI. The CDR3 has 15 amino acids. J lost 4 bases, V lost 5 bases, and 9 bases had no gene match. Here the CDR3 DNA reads TGTGCCAGCAGTCGACAGGGGATTGGGGCCACTGAAGCTTTCTTT. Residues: CASSRQGIGATEAFF.